The 10 T cell receptor beta chains in this list originate from one sample, sequenced in a study of T cells in localized non-small cell lung cancer. Using immunoSEQ multiplex PCR, the repertoire was profiled, and TCRdb retains in-frame clones only, with some absent. The sample includes 650 to 950 clones, around a fifth of them seen just once. The sequencing used normal lung tissue next to the tumor, collected before any cancer treatment. The receptors come from a female donor aged 60 or older with stage I lung adenocarcinoma.

The chain recombines TRBV28 with TRBJ1-5; D is perhaps TRBD1 (5 bases). In germline, CDR1 is MDHEN, CDR2 SYDVKM. Trimming removed 2 bases from V and 0 bases from J, with 8 bases in between. The CDR3 length is 15 residues. The CDR3 reads CASSLRQNSNQPQHF. The DNA of the CDR3 is TGTGCCAGCAGTTTACGACAGAATAGCAATCAGCCCCAGCATTTT.

The chain joins TRBV19 to TRBJ1-5; 10 positions agree with TRBD1. The CDR3 spans 15 residues. Germline values: CDR1 LNHDA, CDR2 SQIVND (reference sequence). V lost 3 bases and J lost 4; bases outside the gene matches: 3. The CDR3 region is CASSMGQGFNQPQHF. CDR3 nucleotide sequence: TGTGCCAGTAGTATGGGACAGGGGTTTAATCAGCCCCAGCATTTT.

By its share, this clone is medium-sized (0.01 to 0.1%). The V gene is TRBV11-3, the J gene TRBJ1-2; D call uncertain. Trimming took off 3 bases at V and 2 bases at J, with 10 bases between the two ends. Germline V gives CDR1 SGHNT, CDR2 YENEEA. CDR3 length equals 14 residues. DNA of the CDR3: TGTGCCAGCAGCTTGACCACGGGCAACTATGGCTACACCTTC. Translated: CASSLTTGNYGYTF.

This clone was found a few times. This sequence joins TRBV6-8 and TRBJ1-3; TRBD1 agrees at 7 bases. V gave up 4 bases and J gave up 3 bases; unmatched junction bases: 3. The CDR3 runs 14 residues. From germline, CDR1 is MNHGY and CDR2 SAAAGT. In DNA form, the CDR3 reads TGTGCCAGCAGTTTCGACAGGGTTGGAAACACCATATATTTT. The encoded protein is CASSFDRVGNTIYF.

The chain is built from TRBV4-1 and TRBJ2-3; a weak D match, TRBD1 (5 bases). The germline V gene encodes CDR1 MGHRA and CDR2 YSYEKL. The germline V and J ends were trimmed by 4 bases and 2 bases, with 13 bases remaining between them. CDR3 size: 15 residues. CDR3 nucleotides: TGCGCCAGCAGCCTGGGGCGCCCCTTCACAGATACGCAGTATTTT. Protein product: CASSLGRPFTDTQYF.

This clone was observed a few times. J is TRBJ2-1 and V is TRBV7-6; tentative D call: TRBD2 (6 bases). V gave up 3 bases and J gave up 4 bases, with 13 bases separating them. The CDR3 extends over 15 amino acids. Germline CDR1 and CDR2: SGHVS and FNYEAQ. The CDR3 coding sequence is TGTGCCAGCAGCTTGAGCGCGGGGTTGTACAATGAGCAGTTCTTC. It yields the protein CASSLSAGLYNEQFF.

This clone was observed a handful of times. The chain recombines TRBV6-1 with TRBJ2-3; 10 bases align to TRBD2. This CDR3 comprises 15 residues. J was trimmed by 4 bases and V by 0 bases; bases with no gene match: 1. Germline lookup yields CDR1 MNHNS and CDR2 SASEGT. In DNA form, the CDR3 reads TGTGCCAGCAGTGAAGCAGCGGGGGGGCCAGATACGCAGTATTTT. This codes for CASSEAAGGPDTQYF.

The sample holds a few counts of this clone. The chain uses TRBV9 and TRBJ1-1; D unresolved. The V end was cut by 4 bases, the J end by 1 base, with 8 bases between. The CDR3 is 13 residues long. CDR1 and CDR2 from the germline V gene are SGDLS and YYNGEE. The CDR3 DNA is TGTGCCAGCAGCTCCACAGCGAACACTGAAGCTTTCTTT. This encodes CASSSTANTEAFF.

Only a few counts were recorded for this clone. The chain is built from TRBV11-3 and TRBJ2-2; D possibly corresponds to TRBD1 (6 bases). Trimming took 5 bases from V and 3 from J, leaving 10 bases between them. CDR1 SGHNT and CDR2 YENEEA come from the germline V gene. The CDR3 is made up of 14 amino acids. CDR3 residues: CASSRQEDTGELFF. In nucleotides, the CDR3 is TGTGCCAGCAGCCGACAGGAGGACACCGGGGAGCTGTTTTTT.

CDR3 amino acids: CASSEGTSGIYEQYF. The CDR3 nucleotides are TGTGCCAGCAGTGAAGGTACTAGCGGTATCTACGAGCAGTACTTC. The V gene is TRBV6-1, the J gene TRBJ2-7, with 8 bases fitting TRBD2. V was clipped by 1 base and J by 3 bases; unmatched bases: 5. Germline V gene lookup returns CDR1 MNHNS and CDR2 SASEGT. This CDR3 comprises 15 residues.